This T cell receptor (beta chain) was identified during a study of blood T cell repertoires in COVID-19. This study enrolled people aged about 18 to 100 from around 25 US geographic areas. There are 12 residues in the CDR3. V shed 4 bases and J shed 2 bases, with 6 bases lying between them. Looked up from germline, CDR1 is SGHRS and CDR2 is YFSETQ. Original processing methods: By means of reference gene primer amplification, nucleated cell counts were estimated. Here immunoSEQ multiplex PCR was the method, and the copy in TCRdb shows in-frame clones only, minus some. V and J calls plus clone size are reproduced from that table; the DNA served to infer D and trimming. Of around 250,000 clones in the sample, more than 85% were seen once.

The clonotype comes from a woman aged 45-65 years who had recovered from COVID-19. Sequencing was carried out using PBMCs or T cells enriched from blood (not recorded which). V usage is TRBV5-1 and J usage is TRBJ1-2; no definite D call. In DNA form, the CDR3 reads TGCGCCAGCAGCGGCGGAAACTATGGCTACACCTTC. Encoded protein: CASSGGNYGYTF.